This TCR beta chain came from a study of T cell responses to AZD1222 COVID-19 vaccine (dated by TCRdb to the early 2020s). About the study as a whole: AZD1222 recipients with second doses at about 4 weeks or about 12 weeks were pooled, because spike-specific TCR depth and breadth did not differ between schedules. A total of more than 230 trial participants underwent TCR sequencing, of whom some 210 received two doses of AZD1222 and some 26 received two doses of the MenACWY control vaccine. Trial participants were enrolled by age into subgroups of 18-55, 56-69 and 70-plus years, and around 150, 29 and 61 TCR-sequenced participants, respectively, were included in these subgroups. General conclusions and limits of the study: Vaccine-associated CD4 TCRs spanned the whole spike protein, with dominant responses in regions 160-218 and 743-854. In the small 56-69-year group, the increase in depth fell short of significance, most likely because of low power. Reportedly, close to half of the unique spike-specific TCRs recognized epitopes lying outside the regions that are mutated in the B.1.351 and B.1.1.7 variants. Spike-specific TCR breadth and depth rose significantly after two AZD1222 doses compared with day 0 and with MenACWY recipients. Participants were mostly white British and included more females than males, and it was suggested by the authors that clonal diversity may have been underestimated. No day 14 peak-response samples were available, so repertoires were characterized only after the peak T cell response. Only six or seven AZD1222 recipients were SARS-CoV-2 seropositive at baseline, limiting conclusions about previously exposed vaccinees.

Per the publication, the time point label means: baseline before first vaccination. The vaccinee samples were drawn from two UK trials, COV001 and COV002, one of which was a single-blind randomized controlled phase 2/3 trial testing AZD1222 (ChAdOx1 nCoV-19) in healthy adults. For TCRbeta chain sequencing, PBMC samples were collected from trial participants at day 0 and at day 28 after the second dose. The CDR3 regions of human TCRbeta chains were subjected to immunosequencing. In the source study's methods: Repertoire TCRs were checked for matches against a reference library of SARS-CoV-2-specific TCRs that had been generated using the MIRA antigen-specificity platform. Breadth was defined as the fraction of unique TCRs that were SARS-CoV-2-associated. Depth was defined as the fraction of total T cells that were SARS-CoV-2-associated. Each spike-specific TCR was assigned to its reactive spike region and to a CD4 or CD8 class using the MIRA data. Log10-transformed breadth and depth values were compared by one-way ANOVA with Sidak's multiple comparisons tests. This is the immuneACCESS table as TCRdb keeps it, with only in-frame sequences that have V and J called. A part of the clones is gone; compared with another copy, unresolved V genes explain less than half, and the rest is unexplained. That table is the source of V, J and clone size, and D and trimming were worked out from the DNA. Present in this sample are roughly 170,000 clones, around 88% of which were seen just once. More than 0.4% of the sample is held by the ten biggest clonotypes.

Details on this clone: Its target antigen remains unknown. Base qualities are not at hand, and no much larger clone is one base apart.

V sheds 3 bases and J sheds 3 bases, leaving 15 bases between their ends. Based on the germline V gene, the CDR1 and CDR2 sequences are WSHSY and SAAADI. The CDR3 covers 15 residues, taking in both the cysteine and the phenylalanine. Only the CDR3 part of the read is kept: 45 bases, read in frame from the first base. The TCR was taken from an adult in good health. Source: peripheral blood, taken on day 0 of AZD1222 vaccination. This chain joins TRBV10-2 to TRBJ2-7, with the D call perhaps TRBD1 or TRBD2, each one matching 5 bases. The base sequence is TGCGCCAGCAGTGATCTATGGGGACCGGGCTACGAGCAGTACTTC. This codes for CASSDLWGPGYEQYF.